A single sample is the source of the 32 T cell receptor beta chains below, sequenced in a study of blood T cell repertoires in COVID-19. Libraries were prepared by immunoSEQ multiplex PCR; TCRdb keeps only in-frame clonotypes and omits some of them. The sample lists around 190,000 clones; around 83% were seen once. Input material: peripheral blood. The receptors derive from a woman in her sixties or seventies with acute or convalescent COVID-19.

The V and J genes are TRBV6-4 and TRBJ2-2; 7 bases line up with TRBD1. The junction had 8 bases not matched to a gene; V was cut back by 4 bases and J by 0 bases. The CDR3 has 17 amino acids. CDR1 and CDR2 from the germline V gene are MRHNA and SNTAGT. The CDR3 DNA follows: TGTGCCAGCAGTGCCCAACCGACAGGGACGAACACCGGGGAGCTGTTTTTT. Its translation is CASSAQPTGTNTGELFF.

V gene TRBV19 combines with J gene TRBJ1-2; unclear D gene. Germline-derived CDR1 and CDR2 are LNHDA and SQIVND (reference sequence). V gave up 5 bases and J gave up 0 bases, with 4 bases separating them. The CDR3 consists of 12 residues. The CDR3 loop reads CASSRANYGYTF. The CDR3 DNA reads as TGTGCCAGTAGTCGGGCTAACTATGGCTACACCTTC.

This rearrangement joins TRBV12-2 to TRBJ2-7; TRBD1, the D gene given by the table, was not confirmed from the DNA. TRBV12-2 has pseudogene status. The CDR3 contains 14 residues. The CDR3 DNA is TGTGCAAGTCGCTCTATCAGGGACAACTACGAGCAGTACGTC. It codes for CASRSIRDNYEQYV.

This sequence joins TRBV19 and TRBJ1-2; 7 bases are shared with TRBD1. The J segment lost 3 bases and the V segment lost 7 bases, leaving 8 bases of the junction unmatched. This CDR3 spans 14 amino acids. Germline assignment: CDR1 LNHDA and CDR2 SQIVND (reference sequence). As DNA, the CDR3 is TGTGCCAGTACCGCAGGGGGTCAAGACTATGGCTACACCTTC. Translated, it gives CASTAGGQDYGYTF.

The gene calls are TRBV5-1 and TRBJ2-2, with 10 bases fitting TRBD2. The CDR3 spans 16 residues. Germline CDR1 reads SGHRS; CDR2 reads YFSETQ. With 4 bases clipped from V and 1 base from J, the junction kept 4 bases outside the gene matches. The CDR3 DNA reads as TGCGCCAGCAGCGGTGGACTAGCGGTGAACACCGGGGAGCTGTTTTTT. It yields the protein CASSGGLAVNTGELFF.

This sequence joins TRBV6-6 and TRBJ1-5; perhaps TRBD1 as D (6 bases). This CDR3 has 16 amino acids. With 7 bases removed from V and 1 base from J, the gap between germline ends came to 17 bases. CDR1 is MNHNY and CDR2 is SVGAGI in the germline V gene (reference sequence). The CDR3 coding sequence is TGTGCCAGCAACCCCCGGGGGGGCGGAAGCAATCAGCCCCAGCATTTT. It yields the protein CASNPRGGGSNQPQHF.

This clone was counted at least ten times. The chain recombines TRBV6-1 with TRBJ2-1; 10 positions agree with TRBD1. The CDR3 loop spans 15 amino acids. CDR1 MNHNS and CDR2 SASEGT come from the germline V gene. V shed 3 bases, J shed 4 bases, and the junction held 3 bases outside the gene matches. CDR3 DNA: TGTGCCAGCAGTGAGACAGGGGGCGCTTACAATGAGCAGTTCTTC. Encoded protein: CASSETGGAYNEQFF.

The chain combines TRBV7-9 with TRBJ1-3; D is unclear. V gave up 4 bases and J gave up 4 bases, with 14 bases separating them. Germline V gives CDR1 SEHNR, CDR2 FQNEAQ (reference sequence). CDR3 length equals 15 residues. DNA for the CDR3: TGTGCCAGCAGCTCGTTACTCACCGCCGGAAACACCATATATTTT. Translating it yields CASSSLLTAGNTIYF.

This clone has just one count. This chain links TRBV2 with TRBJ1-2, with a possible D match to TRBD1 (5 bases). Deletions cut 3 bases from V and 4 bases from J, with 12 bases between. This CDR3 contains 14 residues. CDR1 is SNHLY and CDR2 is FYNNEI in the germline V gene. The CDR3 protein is CASSDGTGPYGYTF. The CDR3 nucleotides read TGTGCCAGCAGTGACGGCACAGGCCCCTATGGCTACACCTTC.

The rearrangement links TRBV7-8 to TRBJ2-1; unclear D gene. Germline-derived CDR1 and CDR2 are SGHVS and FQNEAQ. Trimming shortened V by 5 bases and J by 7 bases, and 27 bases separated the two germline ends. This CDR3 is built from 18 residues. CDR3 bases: TGTGCCAGCAGCACACCCTCTATGGGCTCACGCTCCGGAAATGAGCAGTTCTTC. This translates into CASSTPSMGSRSGNEQFF.

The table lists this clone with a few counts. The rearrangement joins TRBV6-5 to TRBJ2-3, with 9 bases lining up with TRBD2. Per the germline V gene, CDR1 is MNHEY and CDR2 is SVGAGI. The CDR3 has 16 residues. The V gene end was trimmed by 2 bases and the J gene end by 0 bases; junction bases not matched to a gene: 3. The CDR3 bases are TGTGCCAGCAGTTACACCGGACTAGCGAGCACAGATACGCAGTATTTT. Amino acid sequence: CASSYTGLASTDTQYF.

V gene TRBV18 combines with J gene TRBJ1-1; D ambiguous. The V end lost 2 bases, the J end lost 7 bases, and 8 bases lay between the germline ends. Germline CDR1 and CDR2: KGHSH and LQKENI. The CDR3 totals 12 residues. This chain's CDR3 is CASSPTRDEAFF. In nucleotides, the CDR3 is TGTGCCAGCTCACCAACCCGGGATGAAGCTTTCTTT.

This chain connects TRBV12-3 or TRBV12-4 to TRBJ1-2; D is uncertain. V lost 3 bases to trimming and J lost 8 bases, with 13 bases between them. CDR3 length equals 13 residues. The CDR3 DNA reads TGTGCCAGCAGTTTGAAGGGAGGAATAGGCTACACCTTC. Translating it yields CASSLKGGIGYTF.

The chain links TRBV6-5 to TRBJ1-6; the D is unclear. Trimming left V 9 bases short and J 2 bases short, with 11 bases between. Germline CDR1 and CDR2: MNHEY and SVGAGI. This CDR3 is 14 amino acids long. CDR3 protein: CASQRGPYNSPLHF. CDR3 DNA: TGTGCCAGTCAACGAGGGCCCTATAATTCACCCCTCCACTTT.

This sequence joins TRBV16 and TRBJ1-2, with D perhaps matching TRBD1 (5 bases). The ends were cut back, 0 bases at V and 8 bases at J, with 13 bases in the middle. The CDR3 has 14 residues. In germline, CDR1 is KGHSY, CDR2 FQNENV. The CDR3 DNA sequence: TGTGCCAGCAGCCAATCGATGGCAGGGTTCGGCTACACCTTC. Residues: CASSQSMAGFGYTF.

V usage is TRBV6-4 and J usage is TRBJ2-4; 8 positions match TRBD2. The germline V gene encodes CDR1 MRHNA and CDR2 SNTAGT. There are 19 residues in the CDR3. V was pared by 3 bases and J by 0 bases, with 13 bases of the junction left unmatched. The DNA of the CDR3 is TGTGCCAGCAGTGATGAGACAGGAATACTAGCGGAAGCCAAAAACATTCAGTACTTC. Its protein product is CASSDETGILAEAKNIQYF.

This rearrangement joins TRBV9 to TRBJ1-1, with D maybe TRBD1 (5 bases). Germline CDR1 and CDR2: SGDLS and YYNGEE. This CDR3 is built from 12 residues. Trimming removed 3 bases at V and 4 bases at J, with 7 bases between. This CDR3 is CASSAGGTEAFF. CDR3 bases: TGTGCCAGCAGCGCCGGGGGCACTGAAGCTTTCTTT.

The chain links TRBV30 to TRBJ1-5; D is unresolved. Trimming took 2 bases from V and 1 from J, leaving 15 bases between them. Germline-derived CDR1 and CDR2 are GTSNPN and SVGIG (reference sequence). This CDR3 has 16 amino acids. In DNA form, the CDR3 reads TGTGCCTGGAGTCCGCCTATTAGTTTCAGCAATCAGCCCCAGCATTTT. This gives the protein CAWSPPISFSNQPQHF.

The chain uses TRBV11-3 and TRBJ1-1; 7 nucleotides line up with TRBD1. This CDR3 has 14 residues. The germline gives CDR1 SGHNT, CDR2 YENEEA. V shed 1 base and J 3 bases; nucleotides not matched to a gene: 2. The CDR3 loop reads CASSLGQGYTEAFF. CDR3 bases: TGTGCCAGCAGCTTAGGACAGGGCTACACTGAAGCTTTCTTT.

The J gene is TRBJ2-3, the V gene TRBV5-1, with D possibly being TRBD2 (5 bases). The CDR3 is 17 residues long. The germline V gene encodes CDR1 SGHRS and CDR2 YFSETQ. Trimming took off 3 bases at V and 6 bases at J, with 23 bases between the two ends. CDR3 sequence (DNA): TGCGCCAGCAGCTGGCCCCTTGATCGGGGTGCTCGGGATACGCAGTATTTT. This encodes CASSWPLDRGARDTQYF.

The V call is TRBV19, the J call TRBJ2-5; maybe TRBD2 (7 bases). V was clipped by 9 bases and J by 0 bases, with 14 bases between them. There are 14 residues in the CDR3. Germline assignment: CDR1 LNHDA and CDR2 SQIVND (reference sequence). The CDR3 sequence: CASSRGAHQETQYF. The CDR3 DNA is TGTGCCAGCTCCCGGGGGGCCCACCAAGAGACCCAGTACTTC.

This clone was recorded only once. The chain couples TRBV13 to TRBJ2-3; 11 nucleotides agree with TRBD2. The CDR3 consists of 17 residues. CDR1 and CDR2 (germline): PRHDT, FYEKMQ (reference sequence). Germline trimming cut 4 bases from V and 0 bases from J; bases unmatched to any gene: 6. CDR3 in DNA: TGTGCCAGCAGCTCTACGGGACTAGCGGTTAGCACAGATACGCAGTATTTT. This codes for CASSSTGLAVSTDTQYF.

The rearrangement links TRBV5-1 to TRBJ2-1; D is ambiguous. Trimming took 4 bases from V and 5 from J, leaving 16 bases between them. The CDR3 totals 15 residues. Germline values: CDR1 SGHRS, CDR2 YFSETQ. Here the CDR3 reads CASSNSPARHNEQFF. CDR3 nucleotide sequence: TGCGCCAGCAGCAATTCCCCCGCTAGGCACAATGAGCAGTTCTTC.

The CDR3 spells CASSSIGLAGNEQFF. The CDR3 nucleotides read TGTGCCAGCAGCTCCATTGGGCTAGCGGGAAATGAGCAGTTCTTC. The chain joins TRBV7-3 to TRBJ2-1; 9 bases agree with TRBD2. Per germline, CDR1 SGHTA and CDR2 FQGTGA. With 4 bases clipped from V and 7 bases from J, the junction kept 8 bases outside the gene matches. The length of the CDR3 is 15 residues.

The CDR3 protein is CATSRDRGPYEQYV. For the CDR3, the DNA is TGTGCCACCAGCAGAGATAGAGGTCCCTACGAGCAGTACGTC. The rearrangement joins TRBV15 to TRBJ2-7; D gene ambiguous. The CDR3 extends over 14 amino acids. Germline V gene sequence: CDR1 LNHNV, CDR2 YYDKDF (reference sequence). The V gene lost 0 bases and the J gene lost 2 bases, with 8 bases spanning the gap.

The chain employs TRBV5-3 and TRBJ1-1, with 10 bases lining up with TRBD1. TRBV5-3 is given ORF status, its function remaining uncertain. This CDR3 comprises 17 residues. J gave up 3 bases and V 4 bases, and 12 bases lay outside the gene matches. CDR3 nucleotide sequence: TGTGCCAGAAGCACCCCTGGACAGGGGGGTTTTGACACTGAAGCTTTCTTT. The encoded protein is CARSTPGQGGFDTEAFF.

CDR3 amino acids: CAWSGGQGINSPLHF. In DNA form, the CDR3 reads TGTGCCTGGAGTGGGGGACAGGGGATTAATTCACCCCTCCACTTT. This sequence joins TRBV30 and TRBJ1-6; 10 nucleotides agree with TRBD1. The germline V gene encodes CDR1 GTSNPN and CDR2 SVGIG (reference sequence). This CDR3 has 15 amino acids. J gave up 6 bases and V 1 base, and 3 bases lay outside the gene matches.

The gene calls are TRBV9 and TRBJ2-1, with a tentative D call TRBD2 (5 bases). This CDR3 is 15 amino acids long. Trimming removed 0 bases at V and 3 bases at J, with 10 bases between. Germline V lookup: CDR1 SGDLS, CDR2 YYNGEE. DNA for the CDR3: TGTGCCAGCAGCGTAGCGGGAATTGGCTACAATGAGCAGTTCTTC. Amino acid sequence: CASSVAGIGYNEQFF. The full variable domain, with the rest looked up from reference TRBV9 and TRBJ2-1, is DSGVTQTPKHLITATGQRVTLRCSPRSGDLSVYWYQQSLDQGLQFLIQYYNGEERAKGNILERFSAQQFPDLHSELNLSSLELGDSALYFCASSVAGIGYNEQFFGPGTRLTVL.

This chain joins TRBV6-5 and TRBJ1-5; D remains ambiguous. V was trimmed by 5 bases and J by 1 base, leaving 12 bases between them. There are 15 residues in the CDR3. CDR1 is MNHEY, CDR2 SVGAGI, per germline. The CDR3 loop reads CASSPPGRSNQPQHF. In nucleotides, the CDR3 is TGTGCCAGCAGTCCCCCGGGGAGAAGCAATCAGCCCCAGCATTTT.

The CDR3 coding sequence is TGTGCCAGCAGCTCAATTAAAGACAGTCACAATGAGCAGTTCTTC. Amino acid sequence: CASSSIKDSHNEQFF. The chain has TRBV11-3 and TRBJ2-1, with D perhaps matching TRBD1 (5 bases). The germline V gene encodes CDR1 SGHNT and CDR2 YENEEA. There are 15 residues in the CDR3. V was trimmed by 4 bases and J by 5 bases, leaving 15 bases between them.

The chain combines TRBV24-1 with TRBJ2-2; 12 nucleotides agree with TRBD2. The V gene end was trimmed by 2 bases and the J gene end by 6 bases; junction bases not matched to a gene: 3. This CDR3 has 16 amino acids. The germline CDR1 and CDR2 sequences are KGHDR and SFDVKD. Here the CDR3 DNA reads TGTGCCACCAGTGATTCTCGACTAGCGGGAGCCGGGGAGCTGTTTTTT. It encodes CATSDSRLAGAGELFF.

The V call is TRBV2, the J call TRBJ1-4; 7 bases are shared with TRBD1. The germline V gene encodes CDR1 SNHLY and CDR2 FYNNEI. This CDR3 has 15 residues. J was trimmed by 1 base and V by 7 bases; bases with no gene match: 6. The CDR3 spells CASKRQGGTNEKLFF. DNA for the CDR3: TGTGCCAGCAAAAGACAGGGAGGAACTAATGAAAAACTGTTTTTT.